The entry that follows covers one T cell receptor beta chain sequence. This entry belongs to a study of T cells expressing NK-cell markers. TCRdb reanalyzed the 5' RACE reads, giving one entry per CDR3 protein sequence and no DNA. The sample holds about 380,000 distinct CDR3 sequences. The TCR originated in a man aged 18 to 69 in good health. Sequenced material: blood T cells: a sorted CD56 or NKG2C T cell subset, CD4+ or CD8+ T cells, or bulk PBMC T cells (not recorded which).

This CDR3 is CASSLNLAEFQETQYF. The chain joins TRBV5-1 to TRBJ2-5; TCRdb gives TRBD2 as the D gene, but with no DNA this cannot be confirmed. Germline V gene data show CDR1 as SGHRS and CDR2 as YFSETQ. CDR3 length: 16 residues.